The TCR beta chain described here comes from a study of shared clonotypes between healthy human individuals. Broader study findings: Naive CD4 clonotypes overlapped across several donors at 4.5% to 5.5%.

V gave up 2 bases and J gave up 2 bases; unmatched junction bases: 9. Per the germline V gene, CDR1 is SGDLS and CDR2 is YYNGEE. The CDR3 length is 17 residues. CD45RO-negative, CCR7-positively selected cells formed the naive CD8 fraction, excluding terminally differentiated effector memory CD45RA+ cells. An assay was performed, and its level was deep. Assay used: immunoSEQ multiplex PCR; TCRdb lists only in-frame clones, some missing. The repertoire has around 1.9 million clones, just under 95% of them found once; the top ten carry 1.5% to 2%. With regard to this clone: The target antigen is unknown.

The sequence derives from a man aged 18 to 29 in good health. Some clones in this sample may be carry-over from other donors' samples. Material for sequencing was naive CD8+ T cells from PBMCs. The V and J genes are TRBV9 and TRBJ2-5; 10 nucleotides match TRBD1. The CDR3: CASSVTGGGLMQETQYF. CDR3 sequence (DNA): TGTGCCAGCAGCGTGACAGGGGGCGGGCTTATGCAAGAGACCCAGTACTTC.